The 29 T cell receptor beta chains below all came from one sample that was sequenced in a study of blood T cell repertoires in COVID-19. The method was immunoSEQ multiplex PCR; TCRdb's version includes in-frame clones alone and lacks a portion of them. The data contain fewer than 450,000 clones, 70% to 90% of them seen just once; the ten biggest clones take up around 2%. The sequencing input was PBMCs or T cells enriched from blood (not recorded which). These receptors originate from a woman aged 40 to 50 with acute COVID-19.

The sample holds one count of this clone. This chain links TRBV6-5 with TRBJ1-2; TRBD1 agrees at 9 bases. V lost 2 bases and J lost 4; bases outside the gene matches: 2. Germline lookup yields CDR1 MNHEY and CDR2 SVGAGI. The CDR3 has 14 residues. CDR3 amino acids: CASSYGTGTYGYTF. CDR3 sequence (DNA): TGTGCCAGCAGTTACGGGACAGGGACCTATGGCTACACCTTC.

The V gene is TRBV4-1, the J gene TRBJ1-5; D may be TRBD1 (6 bases). The length of the CDR3 is 14 residues. The germline V gene has CDR1 MGHRA and CDR2 YSYEKL. The V gene lost 4 bases and the J gene lost 7 bases, with 14 bases spanning the gap. CDR3 nucleotide sequence: TGCGCCAGCAGCCGTATACAGGGAACCCAGCCCCAGCATTTT. Translated: CASSRIQGTQPQHF.

About this clone itself: Other DNA sequences in the sample encode the same CDR3. The chain uses TRBV9 and TRBJ2-5; 7 bases line up with TRBD2. This CDR3 has 14 residues. Germline CDR1 reads SGDLS; CDR2 reads YYNGEE. Trimming cost V 0 bases and J 5 bases; bases outside gene matches: 4. The CDR3: CASSVGLAGETQYF. The CDR3 DNA reads TGTGCCAGCAGCGTAGGACTAGCAGGCGAGACCCAGTACTTC.

The V gene is TRBV5-4, the J gene TRBJ2-4; 10 bases fit TRBD1. The CDR3 extends over 14 amino acids. V shed 4 bases, J shed 15 bases, and the junction held 13 bases outside the gene matches. Germline CDR1 and CDR2: SGHNT and YYREEE (reference sequence). The CDR3 DNA reads as TGTGCCAGCAGCCTCGATGGACAGGGGGGAAGGAGGTACTTC. The encoded protein is CASSLDGQGGRRYF.

The chain has TRBV5-4 and TRBJ2-1, with TRBD2 matching over 11 bases. The CDR3 spans 13 residues. The trim removed 5 bases at V and 9 bases at J, leaving 4 bases unmatched. CDR1 and CDR2 from the germline V gene are SGHNT and YYREEE (reference sequence). The CDR3 loop is CASRDGLAGEQFF. The DNA of the CDR3 is TGTGCCAGCAGGGATGGACTAGCGGGTGAGCAGTTCTTC.

The chain has TRBV4-1 and TRBJ2-1; a weak D match, TRBD1 (6 bases). Per the germline V gene, CDR1 is MGHRA and CDR2 is YSYEKL. The CDR3 is 15 residues long. Trimming pared 0 bases from V and 10 bases from J, leaving 16 bases between. CDR3 residues: CASSQEENGQPEQFF. CDR3 coding DNA: TGCGCCAGCAGCCAAGAAGAAAACGGACAGCCCGAGCAGTTCTTC.

The chain has TRBV6-4 and TRBJ2-5; D uncertain. With 6 bases removed from V and 1 base from J, the gap between germline ends came to 15 bases. Germline CDR1 is MRHNA and CDR2 is SNTAGT. This CDR3 spans 15 amino acids. The CDR3 region is CASRVKVRRQETQYF. The CDR3 region has the DNA TGTGCCAGCAGGGTCAAAGTGAGGCGCCAAGAGACCCAGTACTTC.

The chain links TRBV5-1 to TRBJ1-4, with 10 bases that match TRBD1. This CDR3 is 13 amino acids long. Losses at the gene ends were 4 bases for V and 8 bases for J; bases not matched to a gene: 2. Per the germline V gene, CDR1 is SGHRS and CDR2 is YFSETQ. This CDR3 reads CASSGTGEEKLFF. The CDR3 DNA sequence: TGCGCCAGCAGCGGGACAGGGGAAGAAAAACTGTTTTTT.

V gene TRBV3-1 (or the pseudogene TRBV3-2) combines with J gene TRBJ1-2; D is undetermined. Trimming took 1 base from V and 6 from J, leaving 12 bases between them. Germline CDR1 LGHDT, CDR2 YNNKEL (reference sequence). The CDR3 has 14 residues. The CDR3: CASSQGRGKNGYTF. The DNA of the CDR3 is TGTGCCAGCAGCCAAGGAAGAGGGAAGAATGGCTACACCTTC.

This clone has more than one count but fewer than ten. The chain uses TRBV25-1 and TRBJ1-2, with 8 positions matching TRBD1. V dropped 5 bases and J dropped 8; count of bases not matched to a gene: 19. The CDR3 loop spans 17 amino acids. Germline CDR1 is MGHDK and CDR2 is SYGVNS. The CDR3 nucleotides are TGTGCCAGCAGTCCGTCCCCCGGGACAGGAATAAGGAAGGGCTACACCTTC. Residues: CASSPSPGTGIRKGYTF.

V and J are TRBV5-4 and TRBJ2-2, with 8 nucleotides matching TRBD2. Germline V CDR1 and CDR2: SGHNT, YYREEE (reference sequence). The CDR3 is 16 amino acids. The V gene end was trimmed by 3 bases and the J gene end by 3 bases; junction bases not matched to a gene: 7. CDR3 amino acids: CASSSLAGGYTGELFF. Here the CDR3 DNA reads TGTGCCAGCAGCTCCCTTGCGGGGGGATACACCGGGGAGCTGTTTTTT.

The J gene is TRBJ2-5, the V gene TRBV5-4; 9 positions agree with TRBD2. Germline trimming cut 3 bases from V and 5 bases from J; bases unmatched to any gene: 8. This CDR3 is 15 amino acids long. Germline loops: CDR1 SGHNT, CDR2 YYREEE (reference sequence). The CDR3 sequence: CASSWADAGGETQYF. CDR3 DNA sequence: TGTGCCAGCAGCTGGGCGGATGCGGGGGGGGAGACCCAGTACTTC. Full variable domain (outside the CDR3, taken from reference TRBV5-4 and TRBJ2-5): ETGVTQSPTHLIKTRGQQVTLRCSSQSGHNTVSWYQQALGQGPQFIFQYYREEENGRGNFPPRFSGLQFPNYSSELNVNALELDDSALYLCASSWADAGGETQYFGPGTRLLVL.

The chain links TRBV24-1 to TRBJ2-5, with D perhaps matching TRBD1 (5 bases). Germline V gene sequence: CDR1 KGHDR, CDR2 SFDVKD. The germline V and J ends were trimmed by 7 bases and 5 bases, with 13 bases remaining between them. This CDR3 contains 13 residues. The CDR3 nucleotides are TGTGCCACCAGCGGACACCAGGGTGAGACCCAGTACTTC. Protein: CATSGHQGETQYF.

J is TRBJ2-3 and V is TRBV5-5; weak D call: TRBD2 (5 bases). Germline values: CDR1 SGHKS, CDR2 YYEKEE (reference sequence). Trimming took 4 bases from V and 1 from J, leaving 16 bases between them. This CDR3 spans 16 amino acids. The CDR3 spells CASSQVQSGGTDTQYF. CDR3 sequence (DNA): TGTGCCAGCAGCCAAGTTCAAAGCGGAGGCACAGATACGCAGTATTTT.

V usage is TRBV13 and J usage is TRBJ1-3, with TRBD1 identical over 7 bases. The CDR3 spans 16 residues. V was pared by 0 bases and J by 4 bases, with 6 bases of the junction left unmatched. The germline V gene has CDR1 PRHDT and CDR2 FYEKMQ (reference sequence). The DNA of the CDR3 is TGTGCCAGCAGCTTAGGCCTAGGGGGCAGAGGAAACACCATATATTTT. This gives the protein CASSLGLGGRGNTIYF.

V gene TRBV4-1 combines with J gene TRBJ2-3; 8 bases are a match to TRBD2. In germline, CDR1 is MGHRA, CDR2 YSYEKL. The CDR3 loop spans 17 amino acids. After removal of 3 bases from V and 4 bases from J, the junction contained 12 bases not matched to a gene. This chain's CDR3 is CASSQAGGVGWADTQYF. In DNA, the CDR3 is TGCGCCAGCAGCCAGGCCGGGGGGGTAGGTTGGGCAGATACGCAGTATTTT.

This chain uses TRBV19 with TRBJ2-7; 9 bases agree with TRBD1. The CDR3 consists of 17 residues. J gave up 2 bases and V 6 bases, and 14 bases lay outside the gene matches. From germline, CDR1 is LNHDA and CDR2 SQIVND (reference sequence). The DNA for the CDR3 is TGTGCCAGTAGACCCATAGGGGGGACAGGGAGAGCCTACGAGCAGTACTTC. This codes for CASRPIGGTGRAYEQYF. Filled out from reference TRBV19 and TRBJ2-7, the complete variable domain reads DGGITQSPKYLFRKEGQNVTLSCEQNLNHDAMYWYRQDPGQGLRLIYYSQIVNDFQKGDIAEGYSVSREKKESFPLTVTSAQKNPTAFYLCASRPIGGTGRAYEQYFGPGTRLTVT.

The genes are TRBV7-8 and TRBJ2-5; weak D call: TRBD2 (5 bases). The germline V and J ends were trimmed by 2 bases and 4 bases, with 14 bases remaining between them. The germline V gene encodes CDR1 SGHVS and CDR2 FQNEAQ. The CDR3 length is 15 residues. The CDR3: CASSLTDRGRETQYF. CDR3 DNA: TGTGCCAGCAGCTTAACGGACCGTGGGAGAGAGACCCAGTACTTC.

This rearrangement joins TRBV3-1 (or the pseudogene TRBV3-2) to TRBJ1-6; D is ambiguous. Germline CDR1 reads LGHDT; CDR2 reads YNNKEL (reference sequence). The CDR3 covers 15 residues. Between the trimmed V and J ends, which lost 2 bases and 0 bases, there was a span of 5 bases. The CDR3 DNA is TGTGCCAGCAGCCAATACAGCTCCTATAATTCACCCCTCCACTTT. Translating it yields CASSQYSSYNSPLHF.

The chain joins TRBV25-1 to TRBJ1-6, with TRBD1 identical over 8 bases. The CDR3 runs to 16 residues. Germline V gene sequence: CDR1 MGHDK, CDR2 SYGVNS. V was clipped by 8 bases and J by 0 bases; unmatched bases: 6. The CDR3: CASGGQVISYNSPLHF. Written as DNA, the CDR3 is TGTGCCAGCGGGGGACAGGTTATCTCCTATAATTCACCCCTCCACTTT.

The V gene is TRBV27, the J gene TRBJ2-2, with 7 bases that match TRBD2. With V trimmed by 5 bases and J by 0 bases, 6 bases remained unmatched. Germline loops: CDR1 MNHEY, CDR2 SMNVEV (reference sequence). This CDR3 region has 16 residues. CDR3 in amino acids: CASSDPGGTNTGELFF. As DNA, the CDR3 is TGTGCCAGCAGTGACCCCGGGGGGACGAACACCGGGGAGCTGTTTTTT.

This clone was detected once. The chain recombines TRBV27 with TRBJ2-7; D is possibly TRBD2 (6 bases). The CDR3 runs 15 residues. V dropped 8 bases and J dropped 0 bases, with 17 bases sitting between them. Germline V gene lookup returns CDR1 MNHEY and CDR2 SMNVEV (reference sequence). The CDR3 spells CASHQWGESSYEQYF. The DNA for the CDR3 is TGTGCCAGCCACCAATGGGGGGAAAGCTCCTACGAGCAGTACTTC.

This chain joins TRBV6-5 and TRBJ2-3; D unclear. This CDR3 is 15 amino acids long. Per germline, CDR1 MNHEY and CDR2 SVGAGI. Trimming pared 2 bases from V and 0 bases from J, leaving 9 bases between. CDR3 sequence reads: CASSYEFSSTDTQYF. Written as DNA, the CDR3 is TGTGCCAGCAGTTACGAGTTCTCTAGCACAGATACGCAGTATTTT.

The J gene is TRBJ2-3, the V gene TRBV12-3 or TRBV12-4; D is ambiguous. The length of the CDR3 is 13 residues. With 6 bases removed from V and 0 bases from J, the gap between germline ends came to 7 bases. For the CDR3, the DNA is TGTGCCAGCAGCCCCGTTAGCACAGATACGCAGTATTTT. This gives the protein CASSPVSTDTQYF.

This sequence joins TRBV6-5 and TRBJ2-7; the D gene is possibly TRBD2 (6 bases). The CDR3 loop spans 14 amino acids. Germline V gene data show CDR1 as MNHEY and CDR2 as SVGAGI. Trimming removed 11 bases at V and 4 bases at J, with 21 bases between. Here the CDR3 reads CAATFRDSDYEQYF. The CDR3 bases are TGTGCCGCCACCTTCCGGGACTCTGATTACGAGCAGTACTTC.

V is TRBV3-1 (or the pseudogene TRBV3-2) and J is TRBJ2-5; 9 nucleotides match TRBD1. Germline V gives CDR1 LGHDT, CDR2 YNNKEL (reference sequence). With 8 bases clipped from V and 0 bases from J, the junction kept 4 bases outside the gene matches. This CDR3 spans 14 amino acids. The CDR3 DNA is TGTGCCAGCCGGGACAGGGCCTACCAAGAGACCCAGTACTTC. This codes for CASRDRAYQETQYF.

The J gene is TRBJ2-2, the V gene TRBV10-2, with no clear D. The germline V gene has CDR1 WSHSY and CDR2 SAAADI. Trimming shortened V by 6 bases and J by 0 bases, and 5 bases separated the two germline ends. The CDR3 totals 13 residues. CDR3 DNA: TGCGCCAGCAGGCAGACGAACACCGGGGAGCTGTTTTTT. Its translation: CASRQTNTGELFF.

V and J are TRBV30 and TRBJ1-1, with D unresolved. Germline loops: CDR1 GTSNPN, CDR2 SVGIG (reference sequence). The V gene lost 1 base and the J gene lost 6 bases, with 12 bases spanning the gap. This CDR3 region has 13 residues. CDR3 amino acids: CAWSGFGGSEAFF. The CDR3 DNA reads as TGTGCCTGGAGTGGGTTTGGAGGCTCTGAAGCTTTCTTT.

V usage is TRBV5-1 and J usage is TRBJ1-2, with 7 bases matching TRBD1. CDR1 SGHRS and CDR2 YFSETQ come from the germline V gene. The CDR3 length is 15 residues. V dropped 4 bases and J dropped 5; count of bases not matched to a gene: 11. This CDR3 reads CASSPGQKEGYGYTF. The CDR3 DNA sequence: TGCGCCAGCAGCCCGGGACAGAAGGAAGGGTATGGCTACACCTTC.